Each of the 26 T cell receptor beta chains below was sequenced from the same sample in a study of cytomegalovirus exposure and HLA in healthy donors. The PCR contained 60 Vbeta and 13 Jbeta primers. The data were produced by immunoSEQ multiplex PCR, yet TCRdb's version contains in-frame clones alone and is incomplete. The data show some 150,000 clones, with roughly 83% seen just once and 3.5% held by the top ten. Specimen: PBMCs. Receptors were obtained from a human donor in good health.

In its sample, this clone was seen once. The genes are TRBV5-6 and TRBJ2-7; the match to TRBD1 covers 11 bases. Germline trimming cut 1 base from V and 5 bases from J; bases unmatched to any gene: 11. The CDR3 runs to 17 residues. Germline V gene sequence: CDR1 SGHDT, CDR2 YYEEEE. The CDR3 spells CASSLWGGGQGADEQYF. CDR3 DNA sequence: TGTGCCAGCAGCTTGTGGGGGGGAGGACAGGGGGCCGACGAGCAGTACTTC. Full variable domain (outside the CDR3, taken from reference TRBV5-6 and TRBJ2-7): DAGVTQSPTHLIKTRGQQVTLRCSPKSGHDTVSWYQQALGQGPQFIFQYYEEEERQRGNFPDRFSGHQFPNYSSELNVNALLLGDSALYLCASSLWGGGQGADEQYFGPGTRLTVT.

This chain links TRBV28 with TRBJ1-1, with no clear D. V lost 2 bases, J lost 6 bases, and 7 bases lay in between. Germline V lookup: CDR1 MDHEN, CDR2 SYDVKM. This CDR3 spans 12 amino acids. The chain's CDR3 is CASSLVGSEAFF. In DNA, the CDR3 is TGTGCCAGCAGTTTAGTCGGGTCTGAAGCTTTCTTT.

This clone was detected only once. The chain links TRBV11-2 to TRBJ1-5; 7 bases map to TRBD1. Germline V gene data show CDR1 as SGHAT and CDR2 as FQNNGV. Losses at the gene ends were 5 bases for V and 2 bases for J; bases not matched to a gene: 6. This CDR3 spans 15 amino acids. DNA for the CDR3: TGTGCCAGCAGCGCCGGACAGGTGGGCAATCAGCCCCAGCATTTT. Its translation: CASSAGQVGNQPQHF.

The chain links TRBV2 to TRBJ2-1; D is perhaps TRBD2 (5 bases). CDR1 is SNHLY and CDR2 is FYNNEI in the germline V gene. The V and J ends lost 9 bases and 6 bases respectively, with 12 bases between them. The CDR3 is 12 residues long. As DNA, the CDR3 is TGTGCCAGGTCTTTTGGAGGCAATGAGCAGTTCTTC. This sequence encodes CARSFGGNEQFF. Variable domain in full (rest from reference TRBV2 and TRBJ2-1): EPEVTQTPSHQVTQMGQEVILRCVPISNHLYFYWYRQILGQKVEFLVSFYNNEISEKSEIFDDQFSVERPDGSNFTLKIRSTKLEDSAMYFCARSFGGNEQFFGPGTRLTVL.

The chain recombines TRBV28 with TRBJ2-5; 12 bases line up with TRBD2. Germline trimming cut 7 bases from V and 0 bases from J; bases unmatched to any gene: 9. From germline, CDR1 is MDHEN and CDR2 SYDVKM. The CDR3 length is 17 residues. CDR3 sequence reads: CASITSGRNPYQETQYF. The CDR3 DNA reads as TGTGCCAGCATTACTAGCGGGAGGAACCCGTACCAAGAGACCCAGTACTTC.

This chain uses TRBV7-9 with TRBJ2-7; TRBD2 matches at 8 bases. From germline, CDR1 is SEHNR and CDR2 FQNEAQ (reference sequence). Trimming cost V 6 bases and J 5 bases; bases outside gene matches: 3. The CDR3 length is 12 residues. CDR3 DNA sequence: TGTGCCAGCAGTCCGGGGGGGGACGAGCAGTACTTC. Its protein product is CASSPGGDEQYF.

V usage is TRBV15 and J usage is TRBJ2-7; D is perhaps TRBD2 (6 bases). The CDR3 extends over 17 amino acids. Germline V CDR1 and CDR2: LNHNV, YYDKDF (reference sequence). Trimming removed 1 base at V and 2 bases at J, with 18 bases between. The CDR3 loop is CATSRVSPGLSTYEQYF. As DNA, the CDR3 is TGTGCCACCAGCAGAGTGAGCCCGGGACTGAGCACCTACGAGCAGTACTTC. Using reference TRBV15 and TRBJ2-7 for the parts outside the CDR3, the full variable domain is DAMVIQNPRYQVTQFGKPVTLSCSQTLNHNVMYWYQQKSSQAPKLLFHYYDKDFNNEADTPDNFQSRRPNTSFCFLDIRSPGLGDTAMYLCATSRVSPGLSTYEQYFGPGTRLTVT.

This clone was detected once. The rearrangement joins TRBV29-1 to TRBJ1-2; D is perhaps TRBD1 (5 bases). Deletions cut 3 bases from V and 0 bases from J, with 11 bases between. Germline V gives CDR1 SQVTM, CDR2 ANQGSEA. The CDR3 has 14 residues. The DNA of the CDR3 is TGCAGCGTTGAGGCGGGGGGTTCTAACTATGGCTACACCTTC. Translated, it gives CSVEAGGSNYGYTF. The full variable domain, in which reference TRBV29-1 and TRBJ1-2 provide the parts outside the CDR3, is SAVISQKPSRDICQRGTSLTIQCQVDSQVTMMFWYRQQPGQSLTLIATANQGSEATYESGFVIDKFPISRPNLTFSTLTVSNMSPEDSSIYLCSVEAGGSNYGYTFGSGTRLTVV.

The V and J genes are TRBV2 and TRBJ2-1, with 12 nucleotides matching TRBD2. This CDR3 has 15 amino acids. Unmatched junction bases numbered 5, after V lost 4 bases and J lost 7 bases. Germline CDR1 is SNHLY and CDR2 is FYNNEI. The CDR3 is CASSVETSGSNEQFF. The CDR3 nucleotides are TGTGCCAGCAGTGTGGAGACTAGCGGGAGTAATGAGCAGTTCTTC. The full variable domain, in which reference TRBV2 and TRBJ2-1 provide the parts outside the CDR3, is EPEVTQTPSHQVTQMGQEVILRCVPISNHLYFYWYRQILGQKVEFLVSFYNNEISEKSEIFDDQFSVERPDGSNFTLKIRSTKLEDSAMYFCASSVETSGSNEQFFGPGTRLTVL.

J is TRBJ2-3 and V is TRBV28, with 11 bases matching TRBD1. Trimming cost V 5 bases and J 7 bases; bases outside gene matches: 8. This CDR3 comprises 15 residues. The germline CDR1 and CDR2 sequences are MDHEN and SYDVKM. The CDR3 loop reads CASSTRTGGFNTQYF. The CDR3 DNA follows: TGTGCCAGCAGTACTCGGACAGGGGGCTTCAATACGCAGTATTTT.

This rearrangement joins TRBV6-5 to TRBJ2-7; the match to TRBD2 covers 11 bases. The V gene end was trimmed by 2 bases and the J gene end by 5 bases; junction bases not matched to a gene: 8. Germline V gene sequence: CDR1 MNHEY, CDR2 SVGAGI. There are 16 residues in the CDR3. The CDR3 spells CASSYLPTSGINEQYF. The DNA for the CDR3 is TGTGCCAGCAGTTACCTACCGACTAGCGGGATCAACGAGCAGTACTTC.

This chain connects TRBV21-1 to TRBJ2-4; the DNA was not used to check the table's D call, TRBD2. TRBV21-1 is deemed a pseudogene. This CDR3 comprises 18 residues. The CDR3: CASSKAIGGPGTRNIQYF. In DNA form, the CDR3 reads TGTGCCAGCAGCAAAGCTATCGGGGGGCCGGGAACTAGAAACATTCAGTACTTC.

The chain is built from TRBV19 and TRBJ2-7; 7 bases map to TRBD2. Germline CDR1 is LNHDA and CDR2 is SQIVND (reference sequence). Unmatched junction bases numbered 4, after V lost 3 bases and J lost 2 bases. The CDR3 sequence is 14 residues long. CDR3 DNA sequence: TGTGCCAGTAGTATCGGAGCGGGGCCCTACGAGCAGTACTTC. Its protein is CASSIGAGPYEQYF. Variable domain in full (rest from reference TRBV19 and TRBJ2-7): DGGITQSPKYLFRKEGQNVTLSCEQNLNHDAMYWYRQDPGQGLRLIYYSQIVNDFQKGDIAEGYSVSREKKESFPLTVTSAQKNPTAFYLCASSIGAGPYEQYFGPGTRLTVT.

J is TRBJ1-3 and V is TRBV30; D is possibly TRBD1 (5 bases). Trimming took 6 bases from V and 2 from J, leaving 11 bases between them. The CDR3 runs to 13 residues. The germline V gene has CDR1 GTSNPN and CDR2 SVGIG (reference sequence). The CDR3: CACPGRPGNTIYF. CDR3 sequence (DNA): TGTGCCTGTCCAGGGCGACCTGGAAACACCATATATTTT.

The rearrangement uses TRBV7-2 and TRBJ2-1, with 8 bases fitting TRBD2. V was pared by 5 bases and J by 8 bases, with 8 bases of the junction left unmatched. The CDR3 length is 14 residues. The germline V gene has CDR1 SGHTA and CDR2 FQGNSA. The DNA for the CDR3 is TGTGCCAGCAGCCCGGGACTAGGTTCCGATGAGCAGTTCTTC. This encodes CASSPGLGSDEQFF.

This clone occurred once. The chain couples TRBV6-5 to TRBJ2-5; maybe TRBD2 (6 bases). CDR1 is MNHEY and CDR2 is SVGAGI in the germline V gene. V shed 8 bases and J shed 7 bases, with 17 bases lying between them. This CDR3 contains 13 residues. In nucleotides, the CDR3 is TGTGCCAGCTCAACCGCGGGGACGGGGACCCAGTACTTC. As protein: CASSTAGTGTQYF.

The V call is TRBV5-1, the J call TRBJ2-7; 8 bases are a match to TRBD2. V gave up 5 bases and J gave up 3 bases; unmatched junction bases: 10. From germline, CDR1 is SGHRS and CDR2 YFSETQ. The CDR3 is 15 residues long. The CDR3, as DNA: TGCGCCAGCAGAACAACCCCTAGCGGGCACTACGAGCAGTACTTC. Protein: CASRTTPSGHYEQYF. Variable domain in full (rest from reference TRBV5-1 and TRBJ2-7): KAGVTQTPRYLIKTRGQQVTLSCSPISGHRSVSWYQQTPGQGLQFLFEYFSETQRNKGNFPGRFSGRQFSNSRSEMNVSTLELGDSALYLCASRTTPSGHYEQYFGPGTRLTVT.

The chain is built from TRBV30 and TRBJ1-6; TRBD1 matches at 8 bases. V lost 4 bases to trimming and J lost 9 bases; unmatched junction nucleotides: 8. CDR3 length equals 14 residues. Germline V lookup: CDR1 GTSNPN, CDR2 SVGIG (reference sequence). The CDR3 is CAWKGQGVSSPLHF. CDR3 bases: TGTGCCTGGAAAGGACAGGGAGTGTCTTCACCCCTCCACTTT.

This clone has only one observation. The V and J genes are TRBV13 and TRBJ2-1; TRBD2 aligns across 13 bases. Germline CDR1 is PRHDT and CDR2 is FYEKMQ (reference sequence). Trimming at V came to 4 bases and at J to 8 bases, leaving 8 bases not matched to a gene. The CDR3 covers 16 residues. The CDR3: CASSSRTSGSLDEQFF. The CDR3 DNA reads TGTGCCAGCAGCTCCCGGACTAGCGGGAGTCTTGATGAGCAGTTCTTC. Looking up the rest from reference TRBV13 and TRBJ2-1 gives the full variable domain: AAGVIQSPRHLIKEKRETATLKCYPIPRHDTVYWYQQGPGQDPQFLISFYEKMQSDKGSIPDRFSAQQFSDYHSELNMSSLELGDSALYFCASSSRTSGSLDEQFFGPGTRLTVL.

The V gene is TRBV4-1, the J gene TRBJ2-3; D unresolved. Trimming took 1 base from V and 4 from J, leaving 3 bases between them. The CDR3 runs to 12 residues. From germline, CDR1 is MGHRA and CDR2 YSYEKL. This CDR3 reads CASSQVADTQYF. As DNA, the CDR3 is TGCGCCAGCAGCCAAGTAGCAGATACGCAGTATTTT.

This chain links TRBV5-1 with TRBJ2-7, with TRBD2 matching over 9 bases. Trimming at V came to 4 bases and at J to 5 bases, leaving 10 bases not matched to a gene. Germline V gene data show CDR1 as SGHRS and CDR2 as YFSETQ. The CDR3 runs 15 residues. For the CDR3, the DNA is TGCGCCAGCAGCACCCGTTCAGCGGGAGGTGACGAGCAGTACTTC. It is translated as CASSTRSAGGDEQYF.

V gene TRBV4-1 combines with J gene TRBJ2-2; 10 positions agree with TRBD1. The ends lost 0 bases at V and 6 bases at J; junction bases unmatched: 4. The CDR3 sequence is 16 residues long. Germline V gene data show CDR1 as MGHRA and CDR2 as YSYEKL. CDR3 DNA: TGCGCCAGCAGCCAAGATAATGGACAGGGGGCCGGGGAGCTGTTTTTT. This sequence encodes CASSQDNGQGAGELFF.

The V and J genes are TRBV7-3 and TRBJ1-3; no clear D. Trimming removed 6 bases from V and 3 bases from J, with 9 bases in between. CDR3 length: 13 amino acids. Looked up from germline, CDR1 is SGHTA and CDR2 is FQGTGA. The CDR3 loop is CASSLGLGNTIYF. DNA for the CDR3: TGTGCCAGCAGTCTCGGACTTGGAAACACCATATATTTT.

V and J are TRBV6-5 and TRBJ2-7, with a weak D call TRBD1 (5 bases). The V and J ends lost 4 bases and 3 bases respectively, with 7 bases between them. CDR3 length equals 12 residues. CDR1 and CDR2 from the germline V gene are MNHEY and SVGAGI. For the CDR3, the DNA is TGTGCCAGCAGTTCCGACAGCTACGAGCAGTACTTC. It yields the protein CASSSDSYEQYF.

This clone was recorded only once. The chain combines TRBV15 with TRBJ1-1; 8 nucleotides line up with TRBD1. The V segment lost 5 bases and the J segment 6 bases; nucleotides outside the gene matches: 11. CDR3 length: 15 residues. Per the germline V gene, CDR1 is LNHNV and CDR2 is YYDKDF (reference sequence). The CDR3 region has the DNA TGTGCCACCAGCGGCAGGGGGCGCGGATACCCTGAAGCTTTCTTT. Protein product: CATSGRGRGYPEAFF.

CDR3 DNA sequence: TGCGCCAGCAGCTCGCGGTCTGACGGGGAGCTGTTTTTT. As protein: CASSSRSDGELFF. V usage is TRBV5-1 and J usage is TRBJ2-2; D is undetermined. Trimming shortened V by 3 bases and J by 7 bases, and 10 bases separated the two germline ends. The CDR3 consists of 13 residues. Germline assignment: CDR1 SGHRS and CDR2 YFSETQ.